This record looks at one T cell receptor beta chain sequence and its context. This specimen belongs to a study of blood T cell repertoires in COVID-19. In the original analysis: Cell counts per sample came from amplifying reference gene primers. Measured with immunoSEQ multiplex PCR; TCRdb has only the in-frame clones, and not every one. The V and J calls and clone size were taken over from that table, and D and trimming were inferred from the DNA. Seen here are approximately 180,000 clones, around 80% observed once, and the top ten hold 6.5% to 7.5%. The sequenced sample was peripheral blood. This clonotype originated in a woman aged 35 to 49 with COVID-19, enrolled during active disease.

The CDR3 DNA reads TGCGCCAGCAGCATGCGGACTAGCGGGGGGGTTGAGACCCAGTACTTC. Translated: CASSMRTSGGVETQYF. The chain employs TRBV5-1 and TRBJ2-5, with 15 bases aligning to TRBD2. The V gene's germline CDR1 is SGHRS and CDR2 YFSETQ. V lost 4 bases and J lost 5; bases outside the gene matches: 6. CDR3 length: 16 amino acids. Combining the CDR3 with reference TRBV5-1 and TRBJ2-5 gives the whole variable domain KAGVTQTPRYLIKTRGQQVTLSCSPISGHRSVSWYQQTPGQGLQFLFEYFSETQRNKGNFPGRFSGRQFSNSRSEMNVSTLELGDSALYLCASSMRTSGGVETQYFGPGTRLLVL.